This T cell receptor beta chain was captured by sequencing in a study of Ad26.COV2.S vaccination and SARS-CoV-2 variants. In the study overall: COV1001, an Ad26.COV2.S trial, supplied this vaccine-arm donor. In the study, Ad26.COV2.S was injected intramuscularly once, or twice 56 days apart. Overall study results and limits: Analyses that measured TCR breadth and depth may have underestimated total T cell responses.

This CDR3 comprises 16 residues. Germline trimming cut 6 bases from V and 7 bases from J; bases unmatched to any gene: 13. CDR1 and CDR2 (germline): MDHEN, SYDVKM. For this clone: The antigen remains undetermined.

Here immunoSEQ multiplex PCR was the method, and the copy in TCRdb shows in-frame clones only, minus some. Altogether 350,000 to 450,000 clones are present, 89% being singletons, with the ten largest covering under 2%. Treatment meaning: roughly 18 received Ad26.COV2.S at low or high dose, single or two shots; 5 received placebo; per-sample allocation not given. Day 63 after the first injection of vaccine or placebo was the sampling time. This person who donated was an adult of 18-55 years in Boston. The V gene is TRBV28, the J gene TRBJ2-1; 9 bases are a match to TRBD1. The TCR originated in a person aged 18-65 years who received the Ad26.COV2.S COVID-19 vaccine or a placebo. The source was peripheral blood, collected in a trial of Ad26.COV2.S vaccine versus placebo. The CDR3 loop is CASRLQTGGVRNEQFF. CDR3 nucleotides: TGTGCCAGCAGACTCCAGACAGGGGGGGTAAGGAATGAGCAGTTCTTC. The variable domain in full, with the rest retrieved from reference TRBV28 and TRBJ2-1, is DVKVTQSSRYLVKRTGEKVFLECVQDMDHENMFWYRQDPGLGLRLIYFSYDVKMKEKGDIPEGYSVSREKKERFSLILESASTNQTSMYLCASRLQTGGVRNEQFFGPGTRLTVL.